These 8 T cell receptor beta chains were sequenced from one sample in a study of radiotherapy plus CTLA-4 blockade in lung cancer. The repertoire was sequenced with immunoSEQ multiplex PCR; TCRdb's copy has only in-frame clones and lacks some. The table has tens of thousands of clones, 77% seen once; the top ten hold 3.5% to 4.5%. The material sequenced was peripheral blood, taken from a patient treated with radiotherapy plus ipilimumab. The receptors were sampled from a human donor with non-small cell lung cancer who had a partial response to radiotherapy plus ipilimumab.

The chain employs TRBV6-1 and TRBJ2-6; perhaps TRBD2 as D (7 bases). Germline-derived CDR1 and CDR2 are MNHNS and SASEGT. This CDR3 has 19 amino acids. V lost 3 bases, J lost 0 bases, and 18 bases lay in between. CDR3 sequence: CASSDRGGLLISGANVLTF. CDR3 DNA: TGTGCCAGCAGTGATAGGGGGGGCCTACTGATCTCTGGGGCCAACGTCCTGACTTTC.

This chain links TRBV5-1 with TRBJ1-3; no clear D. Trimming removed 4 bases from V and 0 bases from J, with 8 bases in between. The CDR3 consists of 14 residues. Germline V lookup: CDR1 SGHRS, CDR2 YFSETQ. The CDR3 here is CASSEYSSGNTIYF. The DNA for the CDR3 is TGCGCCAGCAGCGAGTACAGCTCTGGAAACACCATATATTTT.

This rearrangement joins TRBV11-2 to TRBJ2-7; TRBD1 is a possible D gene (5 bases). Deletions cut 2 bases from V and 6 bases from J, with 14 bases between. The V gene's germline CDR1 is SGHAT and CDR2 FQNNGV. This CDR3 contains 14 residues. CDR3 sequence reads: CASSLTRRAGEQYF. CDR3 nucleotide sequence: TGTGCCAGCAGCTTAACCCGCAGGGCTGGCGAGCAGTACTTC.

In its sample, this clone was seen a few times. The chain links TRBV6-6 to TRBJ1-3; no definite D call. Trimming pared 10 bases from V and 4 bases from J, leaving 20 bases between. Germline V gene data show CDR1 as MNHNY and CDR2 as SVGAGI (reference sequence). The CDR3 consists of 15 residues. The CDR3 loop is CATQARGTGGNTIYF. DNA for the CDR3: TGTGCCACCCAAGCGCGGGGAACGGGGGGAAACACCATATATTTT.

V is TRBV7-2 and J is TRBJ1-6; the D gene is possibly TRBD1 (5 bases). CDR1 and CDR2 (germline): SGHTA, FQGNSA. With 5 bases removed from V and 1 base from J, the gap between germline ends came to 18 bases. The CDR3 contains 18 residues. CDR3 sequence (DNA): TGTGCCAGCAGCGGTGGGGGGGGAGTTTCATCCTATAATTCACCCCTCCACTTT. Its translation: CASSGGGGVSSYNSPLHF.

This clone was recorded once. The genes are TRBV30 and TRBJ2-7; 10 bases are a match to TRBD1. V lost 3 bases and J lost 2; bases outside the gene matches: 7. In germline, CDR1 is GTSNPN, CDR2 SVGIG (reference sequence). The CDR3 is 15 residues long. The CDR3 coding sequence is TGTGCCTGGAGGGGCGGGGACAGGGGCCCCTACGAGCAGTACTTC. Translated, it gives CAWRGGDRGPYEQYF.

The chain employs TRBV25-1 and TRBJ1-1; D is ambiguous. Germline V gene data show CDR1 as MGHDK and CDR2 as SYGVNS. Trimming took off 6 bases at V and 3 bases at J, with 23 bases between the two ends. This CDR3 region has 17 residues. As DNA, the CDR3 is TGTGCCAGCAGAAACTCAGACTTGGAGGTTTGGGACACTGAAGCTTTCTTT. Amino acid sequence: CASRNSDLEVWDTEAFF.

V gene TRBV10-3 combines with J gene TRBJ2-5; 10 bases agree with TRBD2. The germline V gene has CDR1 ENHRY and CDR2 SYGVKD. The CDR3 totals 15 residues. The junction had 5 bases not matched to a gene; V was cut back by 2 bases and J by 5 bases. In DNA, the CDR3 is TGTGCCATCAGTGAGACTAGCGGGGATGGGGAGACCCAGTACTTC. It is translated as CAISETSGDGETQYF.